This TCR beta chain was captured in a study of blood T cell repertoires in COVID-19 (dated by TCRdb to 2020 to 2022). Regarding the study in general: The collaborator samples originated in the United States, Italy and Spain and spanned the acute and convalescent phases of COVID-19. The repertoires were released in a freely available public database intended as a resource for research on the immune response to SARS-CoV-2. The prospective study material was composed of cDNA or gDNA derived from T cells, B-cell-depleted T cells, or PBMCs. Nearly every sample came with metadata listing a de-identified subject ID, COVID-19 status, age in years and sex. Deeply sampled blood TCRbeta repertoires from subjects exposed to, actively infected with, or recovered from COVID-19 were included in the dataset. HLA class I and class II types, where available, came from metadata supplied by the sample provider rather than from assay-based typing. The samples were drawn from the first 160 participants of the ongoing ImmuneRACE study and from over 950 subjects provided by 6 global collaborators. Broader findings and caveats from the paper: How much clinical and demographic metadata was included differed by source and by participant, and the metadata was provided uncurated.

One collaborating source in Seattle enrolled patients while the patients were actively infected and followed the patients over time throughout the course of disease. The collaborating institutions used their own protocols to collect whole blood in K2EDTA tubes. For TCRbeta analysis, collaborator samples were shipped as frozen whole blood, as isolated PBMCs, or as DNA extracted from either sample type. TCRbeta CDR3 regions were amplified from genomic DNA by means of the immunoSEQ Assay, a bias-controlled multiplex PCR. Per the original workflow: The number of nucleated cells in each sample was estimated by amplification of reference gene primers within the assay. To quantify the absolute abundance of each unique TCRbeta CDR3 rearrangement, sequence reads were collapsed and filtered. For each sample, productive Simpson clonality was calculated as the square root of Simpson's diversity index across productive rearrangements. The clones in this table, taken by TCRdb from immuneACCESS, are in-frame only. Not every clone is retained; where verified, under half of the shortfall comes from an unresolved V gene, and the cause of the rest is unknown. V and J calls and clone size are copied from that table; D and trimming were computed from the DNA. This sample is represented by 250,000 or so clones; about 90% of them were singletons. The top ten clones comprise approximately 2.6% of the sample.

Regarding this clone: The target of this receptor is not known. No base quality values were provided; no much bigger clone lies one nucleotide off.

Relative to germline, V is missing 4 bases and J is missing 9 bases, with 5 bases of the junction outside any gene match. The CDR3, cysteine through phenylalanine, is 13 amino acids long. The DNA shown is the 39-base CDR3, in frame from base 1. For CDR1 and CDR2, the germline V gene lists SGHAT and FQNNGV. The chain is assembled from TRBV11-2 and TRBJ2-4; 8 of the junction bases match TRBD2. The specimen sequenced was peripheral blood. The TCR comes from a man aged 25-40 years with COVID-19, enrolled during active disease. The DNA reads TGTGCCAGCAGCTCCCCGGGGGGGGGCATTCAGTACTTC. Its protein reads: CASSSPGGGIQYF.